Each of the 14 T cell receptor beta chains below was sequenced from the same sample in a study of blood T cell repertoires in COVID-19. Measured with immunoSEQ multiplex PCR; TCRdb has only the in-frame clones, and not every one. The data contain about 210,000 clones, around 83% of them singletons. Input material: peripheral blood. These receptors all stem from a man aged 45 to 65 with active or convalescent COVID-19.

CDR3 in amino acids: CASWDRARVTF. The CDR3 region has the DNA TGTGCCAGCTGGGACAGGGCAAGGGTCACCTTC. The V and J genes are TRBV19 and TRBJ1-2; TRBD1 aligns across 9 bases. From germline, CDR1 is LNHDA and CDR2 SQIVND (reference sequence). J lost 13 bases, V lost 9 bases, and 9 bases had no gene match. The CDR3 has 11 residues. Full variable domain (rest looked up from reference TRBV19 and TRBJ1-2): DGGITQSPKYLFRKEGQNVTLSCEQNLNHDAMYWYRQDPGQGLRLIYYSQIVNDFQKGDIAEGYSVSREKKESFPLTVTSAQKNPTAFYLCASWDRARVTFGSGTRLTVV.

The CDR3 sequence: CASSTTLGARTEAFF. The CDR3 DNA is TGTGCCAGTAGTACGACGCTGGGGGCGAGGACTGAAGCTTTCTTT. This chain connects TRBV19 to TRBJ1-1; D is perhaps TRBD1 (6 bases). The CDR3 has 15 amino acids. The germline V and J ends were trimmed by 4 bases and 5 bases, with 17 bases remaining between them. The V gene's germline CDR1 is LNHDA and CDR2 SQIVND (reference sequence).

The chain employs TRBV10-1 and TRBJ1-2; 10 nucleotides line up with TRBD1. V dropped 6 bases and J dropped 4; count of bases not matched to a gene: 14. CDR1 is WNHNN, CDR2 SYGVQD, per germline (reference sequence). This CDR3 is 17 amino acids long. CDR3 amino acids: CASSLRDRGPLVYGYTF. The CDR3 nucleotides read TGCGCCAGCAGCCTCCGGGACAGGGGTCCGCTAGTCTATGGCTACACCTTC.

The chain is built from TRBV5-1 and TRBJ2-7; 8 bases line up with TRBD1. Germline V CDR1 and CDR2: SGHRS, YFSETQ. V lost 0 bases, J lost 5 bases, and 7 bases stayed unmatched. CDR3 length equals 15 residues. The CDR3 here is CASSLGGQVYHEQYF. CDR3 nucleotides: TGCGCCAGCAGCTTGGGGGGACAGGTCTATCACGAGCAGTACTTC.

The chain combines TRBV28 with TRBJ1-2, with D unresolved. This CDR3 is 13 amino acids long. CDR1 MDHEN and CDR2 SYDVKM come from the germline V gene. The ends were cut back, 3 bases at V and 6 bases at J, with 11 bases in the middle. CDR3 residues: CASSLRHTDGYTF. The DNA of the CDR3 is TGTGCCAGCAGTTTGAGACATACTGATGGCTACACCTTC.

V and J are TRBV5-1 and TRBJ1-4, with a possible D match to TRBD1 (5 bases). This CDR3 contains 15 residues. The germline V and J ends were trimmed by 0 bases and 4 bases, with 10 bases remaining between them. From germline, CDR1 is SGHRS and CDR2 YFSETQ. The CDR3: CASSLADRLNEKLFF. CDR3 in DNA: TGCGCCAGCAGCTTGGCCGACAGACTTAATGAAAAACTGTTTTTT.

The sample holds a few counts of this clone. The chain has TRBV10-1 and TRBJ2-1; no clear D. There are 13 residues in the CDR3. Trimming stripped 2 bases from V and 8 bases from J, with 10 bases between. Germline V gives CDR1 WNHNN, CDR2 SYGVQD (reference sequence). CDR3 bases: TGCGCCAGCAGTGAGCAAGCCAGGCATGAGCAGTTCTTC. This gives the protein CASSEQARHEQFF.

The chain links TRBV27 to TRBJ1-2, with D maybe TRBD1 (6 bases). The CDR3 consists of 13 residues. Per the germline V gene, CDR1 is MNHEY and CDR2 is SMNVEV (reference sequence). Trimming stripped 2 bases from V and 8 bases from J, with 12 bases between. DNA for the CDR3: TGTGCCAGCAGTTTACTGGGACATAGAGGCTACACCTTC. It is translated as CASSLLGHRGYTF.

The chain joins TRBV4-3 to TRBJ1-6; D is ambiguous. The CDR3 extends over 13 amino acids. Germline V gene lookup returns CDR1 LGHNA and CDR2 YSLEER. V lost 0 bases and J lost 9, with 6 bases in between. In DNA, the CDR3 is TGCGCCAGCAGCCAAGATCGGGGTTCACCCCTCCACTTT. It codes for CASSQDRGSPLHF.

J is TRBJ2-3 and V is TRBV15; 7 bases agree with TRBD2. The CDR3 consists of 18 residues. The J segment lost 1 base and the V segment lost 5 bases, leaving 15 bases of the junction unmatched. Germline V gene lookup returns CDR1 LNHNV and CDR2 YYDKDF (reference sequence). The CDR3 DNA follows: TGTGCCACCAGCCCCAGGAAAGGCTTCCGGGAGGGCACAGATACGCAGTATTTT. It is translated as CATSPRKGFREGTDTQYF.

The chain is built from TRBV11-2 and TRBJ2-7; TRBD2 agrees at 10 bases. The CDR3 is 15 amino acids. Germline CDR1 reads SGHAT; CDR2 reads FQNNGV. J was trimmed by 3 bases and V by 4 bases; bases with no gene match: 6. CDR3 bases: TGTGCCAGCAGCTCAGCGGGACTAGCGAGCTACGAGCAGTACTTC. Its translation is CASSSAGLASYEQYF.

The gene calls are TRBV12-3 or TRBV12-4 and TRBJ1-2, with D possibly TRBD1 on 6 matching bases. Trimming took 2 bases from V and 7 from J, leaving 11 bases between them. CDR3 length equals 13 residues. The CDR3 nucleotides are TGTGCCAGCAGTTTACAGGGGTTGGGTGGCTACACCTTC. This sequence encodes CASSLQGLGGYTF.

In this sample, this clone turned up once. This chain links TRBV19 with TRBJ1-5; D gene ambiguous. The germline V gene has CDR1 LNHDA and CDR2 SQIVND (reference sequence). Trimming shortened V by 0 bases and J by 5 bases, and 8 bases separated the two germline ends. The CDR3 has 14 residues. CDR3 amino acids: CASSIESRDQPQHF. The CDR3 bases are TGTGCCAGTAGTATAGAGAGTCGCGATCAGCCCCAGCATTTT.

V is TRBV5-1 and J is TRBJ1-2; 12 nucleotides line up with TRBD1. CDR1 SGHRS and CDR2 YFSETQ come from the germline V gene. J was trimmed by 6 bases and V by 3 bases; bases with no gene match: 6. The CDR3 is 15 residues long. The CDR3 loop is CASSWGQGARDGYTF. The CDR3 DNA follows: TGCGCCAGCAGCTGGGGACAGGGGGCGAGGGATGGCTACACCTTC.